This T cell receptor (beta chain) was profiled in a study of blood T cell repertoires in COVID-19. Turning to the study itself: COVID-19 samples collected from the United States, Italy and Spain covered acute and convalescent phases. The analysed material was cDNA or gDNA that came from T cells, B-cell-depleted T cells, or PBMCs.

This clone was observed a single time. J was trimmed by 4 bases and V by 2 bases; bases with no gene match: 12. The length of the CDR3 is 17 residues. The germline V gene has CDR1 MNHEY and CDR2 SVGEGT. Sequencing used immunoSEQ multiplex PCR; TCRdb keeps in-frame clones, though not all of them. The table shows 25,000 to 35,000 clones, with approximately 91% occurring only once. The genes are TRBV6-2 or TRBV6-3 and TRBJ2-7; TRBD2 matches 9 bases. The specimen sequenced was peripheral blood. The TCR comes from a human donor in a cohort sampled during active COVID-19. The CDR3 protein is CASSYQRGVQILYEQYF. The CDR3 region has the DNA TGTGCCAGCAGTTACCAGCGGGGGGTCCAGATACTTTACGAGCAGTACTTC.